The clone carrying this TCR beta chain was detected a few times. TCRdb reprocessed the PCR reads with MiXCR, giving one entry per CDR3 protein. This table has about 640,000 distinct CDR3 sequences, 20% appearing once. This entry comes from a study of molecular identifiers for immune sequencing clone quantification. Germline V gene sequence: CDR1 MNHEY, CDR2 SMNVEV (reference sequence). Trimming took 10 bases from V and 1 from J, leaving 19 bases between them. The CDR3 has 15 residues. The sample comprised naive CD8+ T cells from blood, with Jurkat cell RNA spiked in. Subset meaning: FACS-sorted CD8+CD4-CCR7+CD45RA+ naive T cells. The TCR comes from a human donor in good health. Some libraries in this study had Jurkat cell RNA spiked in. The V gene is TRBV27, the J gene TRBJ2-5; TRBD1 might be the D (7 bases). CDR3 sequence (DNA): TGTGCCACCAGACTAGGAGGGGGCCCCCAAGAGACCCAGTACTTC. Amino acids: CATRLGGGPQETQYF.